The rows below give T cell receptor beta chains drawn from one sample of a study of CD8 T cells in ankylosing spondylitis. One entry per CDR3 protein results from TCRdb running MiXCR on the 5' RACE reads. The data show 450,000 to 550,000 distinct CDR3 sequences, over 4% seen once. Material for sequencing was blood, either unsorted or a sorted T cell fraction (not recorded which). The receptors originated from a male donor with ankylosing spondylitis. The CDR3 runs from the conserved cysteine through the conserved F or W. The D gene is left open where the match is weak.

v_call: TRBV6-1; j_call: TRBJ2-2; d_call: TRBD1; cdr3_aa: CASSHDREETDTGELFF
v_call: TRBV12-3/TRBV12-4; j_call: TRBJ2-7; d_call: TRBD1; cdr3_aa: CASTYRGEQYF
v_call: TRBV19; j_call: TRBJ2-7; d_call: TRBD1; cdr3_aa: CASSMRDRAYEQYF
v_call: TRBV10-3; j_call: TRBJ2-7; d_call: .; cdr3_aa: CAISRTGTEQYF
v_call: TRBV4-3; j_call: TRBJ1-4; d_call: .; cdr3_aa: CASSHGSTATNEKLFF
v_call: TRBV7-2; j_call: TRBJ1-5; d_call: TRBD1; cdr3_aa: CASSRDREFNQPQHF
v_call: TRBV6-5; j_call: TRBJ2-7; d_call: TRBD2; cdr3_aa: CASSYSGLAGGTFYEQYF
v_call: TRBV7-2; j_call: TRBJ2-7; d_call: .; cdr3_aa: CASSLGVGRGSYEQYF
v_call: TRBV28; j_call: TRBJ1-2; d_call: .; cdr3_aa: CASNTGEGGYTF
v_call: TRBV6-2/TRBV6-3; j_call: TRBJ1-2; d_call: TRBD1; cdr3_aa: CASSRTGGHGYTF
v_call: TRBV5-6; j_call: TRBJ1-2; d_call: .; cdr3_aa: CASSELAGNYGYTF
v_call: TRBV4-1; j_call: TRBJ2-2; d_call: .; cdr3_aa: CASSQILRANTGELFF
v_call: TRBV9; j_call: TRBJ2-1; d_call: .; cdr3_aa: CASSNEPGWEQFF
v_call: TRBV4-3; j_call: TRBJ2-1; d_call: TRBD2; cdr3_aa: CASSQDSTGGPYNEQFF
v_call: TRBV2; j_call: TRBJ1-1; d_call: TRBD1; cdr3_aa: CASTGEVAEAFF
v_call: TRBV29-1; j_call: TRBJ2-3; d_call: TRBD2; cdr3_aa: CSVGGRSGRATDTQYF
v_call: TRBV29-1; j_call: TRBJ1-2; d_call: .; cdr3_aa: CSVGGDSYGYTF
v_call: TRBV19; j_call: TRBJ2-7; d_call: TRBD2; cdr3_aa: CASSIVGTSLGSYEQYF
v_call: TRBV5-1; j_call: TRBJ1-2; d_call: .; cdr3_aa: CASSLSGLYGYTF